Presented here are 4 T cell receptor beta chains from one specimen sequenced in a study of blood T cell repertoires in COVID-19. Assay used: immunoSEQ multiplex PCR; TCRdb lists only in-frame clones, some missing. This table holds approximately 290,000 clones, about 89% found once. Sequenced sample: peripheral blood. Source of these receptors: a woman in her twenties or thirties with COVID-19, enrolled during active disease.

CDR3 loop: CASSYEGGPGTDTQYF. CDR3 bases: TGTGCCAGCAGTTACGAGGGAGGGCCAGGCACAGATACGCAGTATTTT. This sequence joins TRBV6-5 and TRBJ2-3, with 7 bases lining up with TRBD2. The germline V gene has CDR1 MNHEY and CDR2 SVGAGI. Trimming cost V 2 bases and J 1 base; bases outside gene matches: 6. The CDR3 consists of 16 residues.

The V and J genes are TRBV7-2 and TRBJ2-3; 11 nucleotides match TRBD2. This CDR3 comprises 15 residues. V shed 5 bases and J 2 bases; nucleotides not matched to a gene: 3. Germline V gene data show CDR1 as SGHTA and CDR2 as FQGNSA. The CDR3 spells CASSPLAGATDTQYF. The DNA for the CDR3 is TGTGCCAGCAGCCCACTAGCGGGGGCCACAGATACGCAGTATTTT.

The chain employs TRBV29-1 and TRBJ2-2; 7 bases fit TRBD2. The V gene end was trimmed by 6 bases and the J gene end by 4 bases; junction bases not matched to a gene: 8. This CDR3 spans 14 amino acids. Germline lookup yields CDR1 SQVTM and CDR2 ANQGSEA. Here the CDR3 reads CSVFGGGPTGELFF. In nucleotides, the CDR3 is TGCAGCGTCTTCGGCGGGGGACCCACCGGGGAGCTGTTTTTT.

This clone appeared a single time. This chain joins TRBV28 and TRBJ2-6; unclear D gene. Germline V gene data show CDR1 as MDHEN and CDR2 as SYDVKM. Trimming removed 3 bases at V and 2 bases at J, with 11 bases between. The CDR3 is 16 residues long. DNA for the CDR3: TGTGCCAGCAGTTTTCGTGGCCCCCCTGGGGCCAACGTCCTGACTTTC. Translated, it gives CASSFRGPPGANVLTF. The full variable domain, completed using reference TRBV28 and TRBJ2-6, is DVKVTQSSRYLVKRTGEKVFLECVQDMDHENMFWYRQDPGLGLRLIYFSYDVKMKEKGDIPEGYSVSREKKERFSLILESASTNQTSMYLCASSFRGPPGANVLTFGAGSRLTVL.